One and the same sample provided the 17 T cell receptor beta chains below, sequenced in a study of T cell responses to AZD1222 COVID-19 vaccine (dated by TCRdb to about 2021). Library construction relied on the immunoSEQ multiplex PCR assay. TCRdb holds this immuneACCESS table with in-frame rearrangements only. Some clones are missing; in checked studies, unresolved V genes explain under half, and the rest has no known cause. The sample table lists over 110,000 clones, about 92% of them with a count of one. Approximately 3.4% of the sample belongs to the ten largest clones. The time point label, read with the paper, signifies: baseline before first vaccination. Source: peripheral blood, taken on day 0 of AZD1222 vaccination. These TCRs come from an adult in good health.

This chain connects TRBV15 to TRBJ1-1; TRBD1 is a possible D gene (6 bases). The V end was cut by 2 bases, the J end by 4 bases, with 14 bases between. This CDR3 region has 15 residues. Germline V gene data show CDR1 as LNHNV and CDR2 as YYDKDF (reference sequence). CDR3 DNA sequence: TGTGCCACCAGCAGACAACAGGGAGGGGGCACTGAAGCTTTCTTT. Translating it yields CATSRQQGGGTEAFF. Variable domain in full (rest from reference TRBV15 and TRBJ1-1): DAMVIQNPRYQVTQFGKPVTLSCSQTLNHNVMYWYQQKSSQAPKLLFHYYDKDFNNEADTPDNFQSRRPNTSFCFLDIRSPGLGDTAMYLCATSRQQGGGTEAFFGQGTRLTVV.

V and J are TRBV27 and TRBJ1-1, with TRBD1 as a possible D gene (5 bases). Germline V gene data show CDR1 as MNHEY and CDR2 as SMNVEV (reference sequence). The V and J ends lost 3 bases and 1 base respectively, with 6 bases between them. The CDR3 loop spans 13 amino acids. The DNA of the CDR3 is TGTGCCAGCAGTTTTGGGACGAACACTGAAGCTTTCTTT. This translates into CASSFGTNTEAFF.

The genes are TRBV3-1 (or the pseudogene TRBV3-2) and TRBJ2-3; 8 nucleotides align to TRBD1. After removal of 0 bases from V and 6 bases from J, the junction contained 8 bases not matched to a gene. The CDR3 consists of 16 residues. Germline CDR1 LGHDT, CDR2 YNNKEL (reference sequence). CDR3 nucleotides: TGTGCCAGCAGCCAAGATCTGACAGGGGCGGGGGATACGCAGTATTTT. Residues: CASSQDLTGAGDTQYF.

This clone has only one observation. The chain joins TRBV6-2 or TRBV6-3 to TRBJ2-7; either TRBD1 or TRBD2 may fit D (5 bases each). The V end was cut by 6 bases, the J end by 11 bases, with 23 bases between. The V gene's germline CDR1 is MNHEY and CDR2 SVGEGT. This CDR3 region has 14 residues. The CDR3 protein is CASSRTGTPRFEYF. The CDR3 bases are TGTGCCAGCAGCCGAACCGGGACCCCCAGATTCGAGTACTTC.

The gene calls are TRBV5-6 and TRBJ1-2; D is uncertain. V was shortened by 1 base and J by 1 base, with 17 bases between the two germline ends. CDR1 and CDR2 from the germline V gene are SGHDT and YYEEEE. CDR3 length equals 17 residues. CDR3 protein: CASSLMGLPPFNYGYTF. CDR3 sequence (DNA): TGTGCCAGCAGCTTGATGGGGTTGCCTCCTTTTAACTATGGCTACACCTTC. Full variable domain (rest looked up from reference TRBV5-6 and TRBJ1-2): DAGVTQSPTHLIKTRGQQVTLRCSPKSGHDTVSWYQQALGQGPQFIFQYYEEEERQRGNFPDRFSGHQFPNYSSELNVNALLLGDSALYLCASSLMGLPPFNYGYTFGSGTRLTVV.

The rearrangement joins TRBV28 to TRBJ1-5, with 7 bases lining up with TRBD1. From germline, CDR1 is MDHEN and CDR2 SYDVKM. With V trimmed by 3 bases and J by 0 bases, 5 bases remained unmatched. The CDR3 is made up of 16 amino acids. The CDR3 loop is CASSFPGGISNQPQHF. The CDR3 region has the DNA TGTGCCAGCAGTTTCCCAGGGGGTATTAGCAATCAGCCCCAGCATTTT.

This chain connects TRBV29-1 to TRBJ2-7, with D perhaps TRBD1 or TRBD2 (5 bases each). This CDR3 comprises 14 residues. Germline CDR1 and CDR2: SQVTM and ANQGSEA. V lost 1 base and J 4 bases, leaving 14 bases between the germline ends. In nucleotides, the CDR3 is TGCAGCGTTGAAGGGGACGGTAGGGGTTACGAGCAGTACTTC. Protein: CSVEGDGRGYEQYF.

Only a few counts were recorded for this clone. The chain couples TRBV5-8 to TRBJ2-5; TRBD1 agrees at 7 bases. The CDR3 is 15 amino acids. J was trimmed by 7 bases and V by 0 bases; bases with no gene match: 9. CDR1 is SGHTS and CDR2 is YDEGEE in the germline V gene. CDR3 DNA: TGTGCCAGCAGCTTGGGGGACAGACGCTATGGGACCCAGTACTTC. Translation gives CASSLGDRRYGTQYF.

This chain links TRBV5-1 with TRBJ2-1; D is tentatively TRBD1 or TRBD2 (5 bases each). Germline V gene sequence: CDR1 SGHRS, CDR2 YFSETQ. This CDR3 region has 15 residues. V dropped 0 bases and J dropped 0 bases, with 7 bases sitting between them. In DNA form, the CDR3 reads TGCGCCAGCAGCTTGGGGGGGACCTCCTACAATGAGCAGTTCTTC. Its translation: CASSLGGTSYNEQFF. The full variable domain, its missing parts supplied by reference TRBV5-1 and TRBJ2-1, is KAGVTQTPRYLIKTRGQQVTLSCSPISGHRSVSWYQQTPGQGLQFLFEYFSETQRNKGNFPGRFSGRQFSNSRSEMNVSTLELGDSALYLCASSLGGTSYNEQFFGPGTRLTVL.

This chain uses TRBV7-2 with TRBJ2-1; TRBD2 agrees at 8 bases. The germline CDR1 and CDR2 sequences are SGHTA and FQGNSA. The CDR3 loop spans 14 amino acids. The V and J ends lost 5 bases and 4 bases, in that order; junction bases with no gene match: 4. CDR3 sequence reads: CASSDSGVYNEQFF. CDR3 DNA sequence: TGTGCCAGCAGCGATAGCGGGGTGTACAATGAGCAGTTCTTC.

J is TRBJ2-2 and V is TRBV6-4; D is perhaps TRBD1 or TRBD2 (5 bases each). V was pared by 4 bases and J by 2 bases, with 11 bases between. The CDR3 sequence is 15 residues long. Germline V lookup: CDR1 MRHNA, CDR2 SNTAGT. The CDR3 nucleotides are TGTGCCAGCAGTGTCGGGACGGGTAACACCGGGGAGCTGTTTTTT. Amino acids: CASSVGTGNTGELFF.

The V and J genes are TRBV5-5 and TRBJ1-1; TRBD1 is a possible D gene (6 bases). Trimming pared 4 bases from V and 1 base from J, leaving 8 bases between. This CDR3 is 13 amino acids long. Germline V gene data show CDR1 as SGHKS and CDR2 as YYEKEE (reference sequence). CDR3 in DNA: TGTGCCAGCAGCCTACAGGGGAACACTGAAGCTTTCTTT. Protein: CASSLQGNTEAFF.

CDR3 protein: CASIGAANTGELFF. The CDR3 DNA follows: TGTGCCAGTATCGGGGCTGCTAACACCGGGGAGCTGTTTTTT. The chain employs TRBV19 and TRBJ2-2, with D tentatively TRBD1 or TRBD2 (5 bases each). Germline V gene sequence: CDR1 LNHDA, CDR2 SQIVND (reference sequence). V was trimmed by 7 bases and J by 2 bases, leaving 11 bases between them. The CDR3 length is 14 residues.

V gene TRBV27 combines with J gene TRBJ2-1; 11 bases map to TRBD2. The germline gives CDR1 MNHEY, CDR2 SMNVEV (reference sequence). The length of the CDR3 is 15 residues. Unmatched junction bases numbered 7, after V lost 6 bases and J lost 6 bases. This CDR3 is CASSQLAGVVNEQFF. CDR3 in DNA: TGTGCCAGCAGCCAACTAGCGGGAGTGGTCAATGAGCAGTTCTTC.

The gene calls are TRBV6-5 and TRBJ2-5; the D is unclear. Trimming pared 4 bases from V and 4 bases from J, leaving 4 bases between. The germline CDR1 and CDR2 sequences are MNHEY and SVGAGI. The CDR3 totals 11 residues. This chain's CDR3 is CASSSRETQYF. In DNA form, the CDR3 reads TGTGCCAGCAGTTCACGAGAGACCCAGTACTTC.

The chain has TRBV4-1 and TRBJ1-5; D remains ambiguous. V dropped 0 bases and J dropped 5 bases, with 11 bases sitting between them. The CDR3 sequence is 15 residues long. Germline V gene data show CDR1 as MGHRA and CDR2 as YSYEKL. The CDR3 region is CASSQDNEGYQPQHF. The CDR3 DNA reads TGCGCCAGCAGCCAAGATAATGAGGGCTATCAGCCCCAGCATTTT.

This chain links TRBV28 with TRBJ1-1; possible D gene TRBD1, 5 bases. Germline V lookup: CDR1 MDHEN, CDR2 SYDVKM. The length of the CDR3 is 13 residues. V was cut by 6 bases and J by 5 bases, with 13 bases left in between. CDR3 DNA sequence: TGTGCCAGCAGGAAACCGGGGGAGACTGAAGCTTTCTTT. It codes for CASRKPGETEAFF.